This TCR beta chain was identified in a study of blood T cells in healthy people across ages. PCR was performed a second time for about 6 to 12 cycles using a sample-barcoded 5' primer and a J-beta primer mix. One entry per CDR3 protein, called by TCRdb with MiXCR from the 5' RACE reads. The sample carries 1.5 million to 2 million distinct CDR3 sequences, 28% recorded once. V dropped 1 base and J dropped 8; count of bases not matched to a gene: 7. The CDR3 length is 14 residues. CDR1 is SGHKS, CDR2 YYEKEE, per germline (reference sequence). This sequence originates from a woman aged 25 to 39 in good health. The rearrangement links TRBV5-5 to TRBJ1-2; 8 nucleotides agree with TRBD1. Sequencing was performed on blood. In DNA form, the CDR3 reads TGTGCCAGCAGCTTGCGGGGACAGGTTGGGGGCTACACCTTC. Its translation is CASSLRGQVGGYTF.